These T cell receptor beta chains were read from a single sample in a study of shared clonotypes between healthy human individuals. Here immunoSEQ multiplex PCR was the method, and the copy in TCRdb shows in-frame clones only, minus some. The repertoire consists of about 2.5 million clones, with 85% to 95% occurring once and the leading ten covering approximately 0.4%. Sample: naive CD4+ T cells from PBMCs. The source of these receptors is a man aged 18 to 35 in good health. Some clones in this sample may be carry-over from other donors' samples. Each CDR3 is given with its conserved first and last residue. A D gene is named only where the DNA matches it firmly. The listing skips clone size in some rows; elsewhere it reads once, few, many or a size class.

D	V	J	size	DNA	CDR3
NA	TRBV6-5	TRBJ1-2	NA	TGTGCCAGCAGTACCACTACGGGGGCATTCTATGGCTACACCTTC	CASSTTTGAFYGYTF
NA	TRBV28	TRBJ1-3	NA	TGTGCCAGCAGGCTAGTGGGACACCGCTCTGGAAACACCATATATTTT	CASRLVGHRSGNTIYF
TRBD2	TRBV10-3	TRBJ2-1	NA	TGTGCCATCAGTAATAGCGGGCGGAGCTCCTACAATGAGCAGTTCTTC	CAISNSGRSSYNEQFF
TRBD2	TRBV7-3	TRBJ2-3	NA	TGTGCCAGCAGCAAGACACGACTAGCGGGAGGAGCAGATACGCAGTATTTT	CASSKTRLAGGADTQYF
NA	TRBV28	TRBJ2-2	NA	TGTGCCAGCAGTTTACGGACCGGGGTGACCGGGGAGCTGTTTTTT	CASSLRTGVTGELFF
TRBD1	TRBV28	TRBJ1-5	NA	TGTGCCAGCAGCTCCGGGACAGCGCCCCGGGGCAATCAGCCCCAGCATTTT	CASSSGTAPRGNQPQHF
NA	TRBV6-6	TRBJ1-4	NA	TGTGCCAGCAGTTACACGGGTCTTGAGAGGGAAAAACTGTTTTTT	CASSYTGLEREKLFF
NA	TRBV5-1	TRBJ2-1	NA	TGCGCCAGCAGCCTCCAGACTAACGGGCACTACAATGAGCAGTTCTTC	CASSLQTNGHYNEQFF
TRBD2	TRBV18	TRBJ2-7	NA	TGTGCCAGCTCACCGCCTATATGGCAGGGACCCCCGACTAGCGGGAGCTACGAGCAGTACTTC	CASSPPIWQGPPTSGSYEQYF
TRBD2	TRBV9	TRBJ2-1	NA	TGTGCCAGCAGCGCAGCGGGAGGCAGGGATGAGCAGTTCTTC	CASSAAGGRDEQFF
NA	TRBV5-1	TRBJ1-5	few	TGCGCCAGCAGCTTGGAGGGCAACAATCAGCCCCAGCATTTT	CASSLEGNNQPQHF
NA	TRBV13	TRBJ2-3	NA	TGTGCCAGCAGCTACCCAAGGGGAGGCACAGATACGCAGTATTTT	CASSYPRGGTDTQYF
TRBD1	TRBV28	TRBJ2-7	NA	TGTGCCAGCAGTGCTCCGGGACAGGGAAGGACGGAGCAGTACTTC	CASSAPGQGRTEQYF
TRBD1	TRBV5-4	TRBJ2-7	NA	TGTGCCAGCAGCAGGCGGGACAGGGGTAGCTCCTACGAGCAGTACTTC	CASSRRDRGSSYEQYF